This TCR beta chain was found in a study of T cells in tumors after PD-1 blockade. Study details: Patients received pembrolizumab 200 mg every 3 weeks or cemiplimab 350 mg every 2 weeks. Study observations and caveats: Most post-therapy expanded exhausted CD8+ clones were new, undetected before treatment. About 41% of tumor TCR clonotypes were also found in blood.

Template: tumor biopsy or peripheral blood genomic DNA, about 616-6,004 ng per sample. Points on this clone: No antigen is known for it.

CDR1 LNHDA and CDR2 SQIVND come from the germline V gene (reference sequence). With 3 bases clipped from V and 4 bases from J, the junction kept 4 bases outside the gene matches. The CDR3 is 15 residues long. This table comes from immunoSEQ multiplex PCR, and its TCRdb copy is limited to in-frame clones, with some not included. The data contain 3,500 to 4,500 clones, less than 75% of them singletons. The clonotype originates from a human donor with basal cell carcinoma. The source material was tumor tissue, sampled before anti-PD-1 treatment. The chain carries TRBV19 and TRBJ1-5; TRBD1 matches 9 bases. CDR3 sequence reads: CASSMRTGANQPQHF. CDR3 DNA: TGTGCCAGTAGTATGAGGACAGGGGCTAATCAGCCCCAGCATTTT.